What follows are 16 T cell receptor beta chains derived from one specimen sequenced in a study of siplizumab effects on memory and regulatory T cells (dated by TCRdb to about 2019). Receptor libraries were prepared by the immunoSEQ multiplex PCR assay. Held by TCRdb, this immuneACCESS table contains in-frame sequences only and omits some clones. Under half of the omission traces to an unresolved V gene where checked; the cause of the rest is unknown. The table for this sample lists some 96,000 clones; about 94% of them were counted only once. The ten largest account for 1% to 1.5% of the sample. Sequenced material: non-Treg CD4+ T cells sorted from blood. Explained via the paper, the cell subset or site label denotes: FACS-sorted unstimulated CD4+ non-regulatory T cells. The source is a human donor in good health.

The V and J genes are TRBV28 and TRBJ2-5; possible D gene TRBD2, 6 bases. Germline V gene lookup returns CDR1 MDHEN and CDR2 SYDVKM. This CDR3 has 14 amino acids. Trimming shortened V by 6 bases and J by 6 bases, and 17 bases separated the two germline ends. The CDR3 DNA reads TGTGCCAGCAGCACCCACTCTAGCGTTAAGACCCAGTACTTC. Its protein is CASSTHSSVKTQYF.

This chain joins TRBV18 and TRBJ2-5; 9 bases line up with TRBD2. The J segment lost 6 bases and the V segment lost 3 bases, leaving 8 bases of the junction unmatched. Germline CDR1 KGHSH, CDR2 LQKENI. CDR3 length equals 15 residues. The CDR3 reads CASSPGSGRIKTQYF. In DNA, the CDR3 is TGTGCCAGCTCACCGGGTAGCGGGAGAATAAAGACCCAGTACTTC.

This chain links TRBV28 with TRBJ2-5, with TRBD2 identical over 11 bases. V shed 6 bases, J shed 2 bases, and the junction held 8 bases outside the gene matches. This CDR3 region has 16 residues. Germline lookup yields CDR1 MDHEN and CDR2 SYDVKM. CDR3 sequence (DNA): TGTGCCAGCAGGGCTGGGACTAGCGGTATTCAAGAGACCCAGTACTTC. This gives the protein CASRAGTSGIQETQYF.

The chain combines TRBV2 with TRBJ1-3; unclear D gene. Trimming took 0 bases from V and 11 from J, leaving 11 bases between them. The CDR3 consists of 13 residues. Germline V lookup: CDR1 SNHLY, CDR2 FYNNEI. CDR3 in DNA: TGTGCCAGCAGTGAAGCCGGGAGAATGGCCATATATTTT. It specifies CASSEAGRMAIYF.

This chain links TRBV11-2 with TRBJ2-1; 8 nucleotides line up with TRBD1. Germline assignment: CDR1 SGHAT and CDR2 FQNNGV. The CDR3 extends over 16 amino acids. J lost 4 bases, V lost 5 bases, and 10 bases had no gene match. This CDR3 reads CASSPIQGARYNEQFF. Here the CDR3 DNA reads TGTGCCAGCAGCCCGATCCAGGGGGCGCGTTACAATGAGCAGTTCTTC.

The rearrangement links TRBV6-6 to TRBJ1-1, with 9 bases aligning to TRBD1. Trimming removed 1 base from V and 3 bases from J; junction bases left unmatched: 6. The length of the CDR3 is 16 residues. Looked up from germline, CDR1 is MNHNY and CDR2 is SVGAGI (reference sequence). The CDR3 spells CASSYYPRDRDTEAFF. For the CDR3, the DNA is TGTGCCAGCAGTTACTACCCCCGGGACAGGGACACTGAAGCTTTCTTT.

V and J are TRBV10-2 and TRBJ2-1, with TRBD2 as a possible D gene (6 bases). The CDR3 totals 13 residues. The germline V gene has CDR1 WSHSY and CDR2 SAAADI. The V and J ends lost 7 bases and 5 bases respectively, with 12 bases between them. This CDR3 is CASTRGENNEQFF. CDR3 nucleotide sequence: TGCGCCAGCACCCGCGGGGAAAACAATGAGCAGTTCTTC.

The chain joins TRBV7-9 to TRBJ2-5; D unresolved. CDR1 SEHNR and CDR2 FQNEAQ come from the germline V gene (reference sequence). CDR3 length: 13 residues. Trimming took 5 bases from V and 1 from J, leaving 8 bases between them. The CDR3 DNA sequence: TGTGCCAGCAGCCCCCCCGGCCAAGAGACCCAGTACTTC. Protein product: CASSPPGQETQYF.

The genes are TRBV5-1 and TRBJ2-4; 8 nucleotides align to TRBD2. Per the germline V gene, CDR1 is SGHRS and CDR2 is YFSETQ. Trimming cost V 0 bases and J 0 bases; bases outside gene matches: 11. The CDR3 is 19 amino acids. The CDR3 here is CASSLAASGWGIAKNIQYF. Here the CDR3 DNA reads TGCGCCAGCAGCTTGGCGGCTAGCGGGTGGGGGATAGCCAAAAACATTCAGTACTTC.

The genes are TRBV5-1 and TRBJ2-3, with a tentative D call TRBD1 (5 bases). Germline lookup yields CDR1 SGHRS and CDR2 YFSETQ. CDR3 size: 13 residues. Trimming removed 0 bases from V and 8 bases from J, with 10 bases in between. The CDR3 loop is CASSLEGFGTQYF. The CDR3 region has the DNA TGCGCCAGCAGCTTGGAGGGGTTTGGTACGCAGTATTTT.

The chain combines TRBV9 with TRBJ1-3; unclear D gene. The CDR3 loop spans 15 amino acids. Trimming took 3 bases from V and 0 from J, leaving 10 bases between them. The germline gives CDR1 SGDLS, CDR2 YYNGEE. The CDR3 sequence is CASSAPGFSGNTIYF. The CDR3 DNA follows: TGTGCCAGCAGCGCTCCTGGGTTCTCTGGAAACACCATATATTTT.

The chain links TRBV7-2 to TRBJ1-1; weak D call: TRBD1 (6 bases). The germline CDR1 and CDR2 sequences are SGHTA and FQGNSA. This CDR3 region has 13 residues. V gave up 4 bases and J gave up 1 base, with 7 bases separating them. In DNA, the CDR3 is TGTGCCAGCAGCTCGGACAGGAACACTGAAGCTTTCTTT. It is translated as CASSSDRNTEAFF.

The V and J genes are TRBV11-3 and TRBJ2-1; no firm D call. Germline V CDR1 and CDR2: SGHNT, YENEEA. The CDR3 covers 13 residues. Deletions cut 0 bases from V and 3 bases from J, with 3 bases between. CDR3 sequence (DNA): TGTGCCAGCAGCTTAGAGGGCTACAATGAGCAGTTCTTC. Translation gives CASSLEGYNEQFF.

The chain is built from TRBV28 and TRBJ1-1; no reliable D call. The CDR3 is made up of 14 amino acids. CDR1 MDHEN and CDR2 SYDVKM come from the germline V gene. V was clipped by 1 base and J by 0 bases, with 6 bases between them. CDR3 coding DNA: TGTGCCAGCAGTTTATTGGCCGTGAACACTGAAGCTTTCTTT. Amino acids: CASSLLAVNTEAFF.

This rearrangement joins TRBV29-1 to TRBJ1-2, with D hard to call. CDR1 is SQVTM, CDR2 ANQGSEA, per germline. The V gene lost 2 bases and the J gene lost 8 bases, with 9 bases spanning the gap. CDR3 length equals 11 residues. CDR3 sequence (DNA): TGCAGCGTTGAACTAGGTGGGGGCTACACCTTC. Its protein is CSVELGGGYTF.

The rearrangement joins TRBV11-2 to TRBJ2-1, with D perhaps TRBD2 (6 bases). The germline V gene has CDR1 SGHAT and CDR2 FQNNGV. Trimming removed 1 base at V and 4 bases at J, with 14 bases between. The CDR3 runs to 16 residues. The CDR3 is CASSLVPERGYNEQFF. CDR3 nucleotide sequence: TGTGCCAGCAGCTTAGTGCCGGAACGGGGGTACAATGAGCAGTTCTTC.